The 21 T cell receptor beta chains given below trace back to one sample, sequenced in a study of blood T cells in healthy people across ages. A second roughly 6 to 11 cycle PCR used barcoded and J-beta primers. TCRdb re-analysed the 5' RACE reads in MiXCR, keeping a single row per CDR3 protein. The repertoire consists of approximately 790,000 distinct CDR3 sequences, with about 62% occurring once and the leading ten covering about 27%. The source material was blood. The source is a man aged 25 to 40 in good health.

The chain couples TRBV12-3 or TRBV12-4 to TRBJ1-6, with unresolved D. The CDR3 covers 13 residues. Trimming took off 4 bases at V and 7 bases at J, with 8 bases between the two ends. The CDR3: CASSSKENSPLHF. As DNA, the CDR3 is TGTGCCAGCAGTTCGAAGGAGAATTCACCCCTCCACTTT.

This CDR3 is CASSQDLAASSYNEQFF. For the CDR3, the DNA is TGCGCCAGCAGCCAGGACCTAGCGGCCAGCTCCTACAATGAGCAGTTCTTC. This chain links TRBV4-3 with TRBJ2-1, with TRBD2 matching over 7 bases. Per germline, CDR1 LGHNA and CDR2 YSLEER. J was trimmed by 0 bases and V by 3 bases; bases with no gene match: 8. The CDR3 has 17 amino acids.

This clonotype was seen just once. The rearrangement uses TRBV12-3 or TRBV12-4 and TRBJ1-2; TRBD1 matches at 9 bases. The CDR3 is 16 residues long. The J segment lost 6 bases and the V segment lost 5 bases, leaving 13 bases of the junction unmatched. This CDR3 is CASSTGTGTLRNGYTF. The CDR3 nucleotides read TGTGCCAGCAGTACCGGGACAGGGACATTAAGGAATGGCTACACCTTC.

The rearrangement uses TRBV7-6 and TRBJ2-4, with 10 nucleotides matching TRBD2. This CDR3 has 20 residues. V lost 1 base to trimming and J lost 13 bases; unmatched junction nucleotides: 25. Germline CDR1 reads SGHVS; CDR2 reads FNYEAQ. This chain's CDR3 is CASSLGGASGGKGGLYEQYF. The CDR3 nucleotides read TGTGCCAGCAGCTTAGGGGGGGCTAGCGGGGGAAAAGGCGGGCTCTATGAGCAGTACTTC.

The chain links TRBV14 to TRBJ2-1; D uncertain. The germline V and J ends were trimmed by 4 bases and 0 bases, with 16 bases remaining between them. The germline CDR1 and CDR2 sequences are SGHDN and FVKESK. This CDR3 is 17 amino acids long. The CDR3 coding sequence is TGTGCCAGCAGCCCCTTGATACAGAGGAGCTCCTACAATGAGCAGTTCTTC. Translating it yields CASSPLIQRSSYNEQFF.

The chain uses TRBV10-3 and TRBJ2-2; TRBD1 matches 9 bases. Losses at the gene ends were 4 bases for V and 4 bases for J; bases not matched to a gene: 4. The CDR3 runs 15 residues. Germline CDR1 reads ENHRY; CDR2 reads SYGVKD. CDR3 sequence: CAISVLTGGTGELFF. DNA for the CDR3: TGTGCCATCAGTGTCTTGACAGGGGGCACCGGGGAGCTGTTTTTT.

This clonotype was observed many times. V is TRBV7-2 and J is TRBJ2-7, with D unresolved. The germline V gene encodes CDR1 SGHTA and CDR2 FQGNSA. Trimming stripped 2 bases from V and 5 bases from J, with 4 bases between. The CDR3 covers 11 residues. CDR3 amino acids: CASSLRNEQYF. CDR3 nucleotide sequence: TGTGCCAGCAGCTTACGAAACGAGCAGTACTTC.

V gene TRBV9 combines with J gene TRBJ2-7; tentatively, D is TRBD1 (6 bases). The DNA end favors TRBJ2-5, so the J call may be wrong. CDR1 is SGDLS and CDR2 is YYNGEE in the germline V gene. This CDR3 spans 14 amino acids. The CDR3 region has the DNA TGTGCCAGCAGCGTAGACAGGACAGAAGAGACCCAGTACTTC. Amino acids: CASSVDRTEETQYF.

The chain uses TRBV28 and TRBJ2-1; TRBD1 matches 8 bases. Trimming took 3 bases from V and 5 from J; bases not matched to a gene: 6. The CDR3 length is 15 residues. CDR1 MDHEN and CDR2 SYDVKM come from the germline V gene. CDR3 protein: CASSFQGTGDNEQFF. CDR3 nucleotide sequence: TGTGCCAGCAGTTTTCAAGGGACAGGAGACAATGAGCAGTTCTTC.

V and J are TRBV4-3 and TRBJ2-5; either TRBD1 or TRBD2 may supply D (6 bases each). The CDR3 spans 17 residues. V dropped 0 bases and J dropped 4 bases, with 18 bases sitting between them. Germline V gene sequence: CDR1 LGHNA, CDR2 YSLEER. The CDR3 DNA is TGCGCCAGCAGCCAAGATCAAAGTGTACAGGGAGGAGAGACCCAGTACTTC. It is translated as CASSQDQSVQGGETQYF.

This clonotype was picked up one time. The chain joins TRBV2 to TRBJ2-5, with 8 positions matching TRBD2. CDR3 length: 14 residues. Germline CDR1 and CDR2: SNHLY and FYNNEI. Trimming at V came to 3 bases and at J to 6 bases, leaving 6 bases not matched to a gene. The CDR3 bases are TGTGCCAGCAGTGATTTGATAGCGGGGCAGACCCAGTACTTC. Encoded protein: CASSDLIAGQTQYF.

The chain joins TRBV5-5 to TRBJ1-2; the D gene is possibly TRBD1 (5 bases). Germline-derived CDR1 and CDR2 are SGHKS and YYEKEE (reference sequence). This CDR3 has 16 residues. Trimming took 0 bases from V and 0 from J, leaving 12 bases between them. The DNA for the CDR3 is TGTGCCAGCAGCTTGGTTCGGACATCCTCTAACTATGGCTACACCTTC. Its protein product is CASSLVRTSSNYGYTF.

Worth noting for this clonotype: Just one base apart from a much larger clone, this may be a read error. The V call is TRBV7-2, the J call TRBJ2-5, with D uncertain. Germline CDR1 and CDR2: SGHTA and FQGNSA. V shed 6 bases and J shed 11 bases, with 25 bases lying between them. The length of the CDR3 is 15 residues. The CDR3 DNA sequence: TGTGCCAGCAGACACCCAGACCAGTCCTACAATGAGCAGTACTTC. Translated: CASRHPDQSYNEQYF.

V is TRBV5-1 and J is TRBJ2-5; D might be TRBD2 (6 bases). V was clipped by 3 bases and J by 5 bases, with 17 bases between them. The CDR3 has 15 residues. The germline V gene encodes CDR1 SGHRS and CDR2 YFSETQ. The DNA of the CDR3 is TGCGCCAGCAGCTCCTCCCGACGGGGGAGGGAGACCCAGTACTTC. Translation: CASSSSRRGRETQYF.

This clonotype was seen repeatedly, ten times or more. The rearrangement joins TRBV4-3 to TRBJ2-1, with D perhaps matching TRBD1 (6 bases). From germline, CDR1 is LGHNA and CDR2 YSLEER. The CDR3 loop spans 15 amino acids. Deletions cut 0 bases from V and 10 bases from J, with 16 bases between. CDR3 bases: TGCGCCAGCAGCCAAGAGCCCAACAGGGTCGGGGAGCAGTTCTTC. This encodes CASSQEPNRVGEQFF.

The chain's CDR3 is CSASLGDVGQPQHF. The DNA for the CDR3 is TGCAGTGCTAGCCTAGGTGACGTGGGTCAGCCCCAGCATTTT. This chain joins TRBV20-1 and TRBJ1-5; the D is unclear. CDR3 length: 14 residues. V lost 3 bases, J lost 6 bases, and 15 bases lay in between. Per germline, CDR1 DFQATT and CDR2 SNEGSKA (reference sequence).

This chain joins TRBV28 and TRBJ2-7, with TRBD2 matching over 9 bases. The CDR3 runs to 15 residues. V lost 4 bases, J lost 4 bases, and 8 bases stayed unmatched. The germline V gene encodes CDR1 MDHEN and CDR2 SYDVKM. DNA for the CDR3: TGTGCCAGCAGTTGGGGTCGGACTAGCGAATACGAGCAGTACTTC. This codes for CASSWGRTSEYEQYF.

This chain links TRBV6-2 or TRBV6-3 with TRBJ2-1, with TRBD1 matching over 7 bases. Unmatched junction bases numbered 9, after V lost 6 bases and J lost 10 bases. CDR1 and CDR2 from the germline V gene are MNHEY and SVGEGT. CDR3 length: 13 residues. As DNA, the CDR3 is TGTGCCAGCAGCGGCCCGACAGGGAACGAGCAGTTCTTC. Translating gives CASSGPTGNEQFF.

In this sample, this clonotype turned up a few times. This rearrangement joins TRBV7-9 to TRBJ2-2; tentatively, D is TRBD1 (6 bases). Trimming removed 2 bases from V and 1 base from J, with 14 bases in between. There are 17 residues in the CDR3. Germline assignment: CDR1 SEHNR and CDR2 FQNEAQ (reference sequence). DNA for the CDR3: TGTGCCAGCAGCTTAAGGACGCCGGGACAGAACACCGGGGAGCTGTTTTTT. Translation gives CASSLRTPGQNTGELFF.

This clonotype was recorded a few times. This chain links TRBV20-1 with TRBJ2-1; no clear D. The CDR3 runs 13 residues. V gave up 0 bases and J gave up 5 bases, with 8 bases separating them. Germline V gene lookup returns CDR1 DFQATT and CDR2 SNEGSKA (reference sequence). The CDR3 sequence: CSARDWQNNEQFF. The CDR3 DNA reads TGCAGTGCTAGAGATTGGCAGAACAATGAGCAGTTCTTC.

The chain couples TRBV6-1 to TRBJ2-1; D unclear. Deletions cut 1 base from V and 6 bases from J, with 4 bases between. Germline values: CDR1 MNHNS, CDR2 SASEGT. CDR3 size: 12 residues. CDR3 in amino acids: CASSEVGNEQFF. DNA for the CDR3: TGTGCCAGCAGTGAAGTGGGCAATGAGCAGTTCTTC.